The entry that follows covers one TCR beta chain sequence. TCR beta CDR3 sequences were amplified from RNA transcripts. HTBI primers were employed in a first-round RT-PCR of the TCR CDR3. TCRdb re-called the multiplex PCR reads through MiXCR, storing one row per CDR3 protein. Altogether hundreds of thousands of distinct CDR3 sequences are present, around 42% being singletons, with the ten largest covering 8.2%. This entry is derived from a study of T cells in Graves' hyperthyroidism and ophthalmopathy. The hyperthyroidism was newly diagnosed and had lasted under 2 months; the patients were aged 18 to 65. The source material was peripheral blood or thyroid tissue (not recorded which). The receptor was derived from a woman aged 18-29 years with Graves' hyperthyroidism.

In DNA form, the CDR3 reads TGTGCCAGCAGCGTAGCAAGCACAGATACGCAGTATTTT. This gives the protein CASSVASTDTQYF. This chain connects TRBV9 to TRBJ2-3; no definite D call. Per the germline V gene, CDR1 is SGDLS and CDR2 is YYNGEE. The CDR3 totals 13 residues. Trimming cost V 0 bases and J 0 bases, with 2 bases left between them.